This is a list of T cell receptor beta chains from one sample in a study of CXCR3-negative and CXCR3-positive naive CD8 T cells. Reanalyzing the 5' RACE reads, TCRdb keeps one entry per CDR3 protein, without DNA. The sample data list under 150,000 distinct CDR3 sequences. Input material: naive CXCR3+ CD8+ T cells from blood. Receptors originate from a human donor in good health. Some clones in this sample may be carry-over from other donors' samples. Each CDR3 is given with its conserved first and last residue. The order of the fields is J gene, V gene, CDR3 protein.

TRBJ2-5 | TRBV7-9 | CASREQGSWETQYF
TRBJ1-2 | TRBV2 | CASSVTGGASDGYTF
TRBJ1-1 | TRBV25-1 | CASSEWVDAEAFF
TRBJ1-5 | TRBV7-9 | CASSLPNQPQHF
TRBJ2-6 | TRBV11-3 | CASSPPISGANVLTF
TRBJ2-1 | TRBV5-1 | CASTNSGSGYNEQFF
TRBJ2-1 | TRBV29-1 | CSVELAGAHEQFF
TRBJ2-1 | TRBV5-1 | CASSWGPGQNEQFF
TRBJ2-1 | TRBV12-3/TRBV12-4 | CASSFENSYNEQFF
TRBJ1-6 | TRBV5-1 | CASSLETVENSPLHF
TRBJ1-1 | TRBV5-5 | CASSPGQTLKVRTEAFF
TRBJ2-7 | TRBV18 | CASSLRDRSPESYEQYF
TRBJ2-5 | TRBV7-6 | CASSTRPDRYQETQYF
TRBJ1-3 | TRBV28 | CASSFGGARNTIYF
TRBJ1-2 | TRBV9 | CASSASNYGYTF
TRBJ2-7 | TRBV7-9 | CASSINREEQYF
TRBJ1-2 | TRBV29-1 | CSVVDPGPYGYTF
TRBJ2-1 | TRBV29-1 | CSVESDRVDDNEQFF
TRBJ2-3 | TRBV12-3/TRBV12-4 | CASSTGQGTDTQYF
TRBJ2-7 | TRBV5-1 | CASSLEASAYEQYF
TRBJ1-1 | TRBV5-1 | CASSPTPSSNTEAFF
TRBJ2-4 | TRBV29-1 | CSVLGALLGAKNIQYF
TRBJ2-1 | TRBV4-3 | CASSQDQGGSYNEQFF
TRBJ1-1 | TRBV29-1 | CSVVPANTEAFF
TRBJ2-2 | TRBV12-3/TRBV12-4 | CASTLPGTDLTGELFF
TRBJ2-1 | TRBV20-1 | CSAREHSSYNEQFF
TRBJ1-1 | TRBV7-9 | CASNRGDKAFF
TRBJ2-1 | TRBV12-3/TRBV12-4 | CASKGASGNEQFF
TRBJ2-3 | TRBV4-3 | CASSQDKGGAIRNTQYF
TRBJ2-1 | TRBV5-6 | CASSSGWGTEPFF
TRBJ1-5 | TRBV29-1 | CSVETDSNQPQHF
TRBJ2-7 | TRBV6-2/TRBV6-3 | CASSSADSYEQYF
TRBJ2-1 | TRBV30 | CAWKEYNEQFF
TRBJ2-7 | TRBV12-3/TRBV12-4 | CASSRRTGGGYEQYF
TRBJ2-2 | TRBV2 | CASSVRVNTGELFF
TRBJ2-2 | TRBV28 | CASATRTNTGELFF
TRBJ1-1 | TRBV5-1 | CASSLDRPNTEAFF